Described below is a single T cell receptor beta chain sequence and its context. As processed by the authors: Researchers report that nucleated cell counts were estimated from reference gene primer amplification. Profiled with immunoSEQ multiplex PCR; TCRdb holds only in-frame clones, not every one. V, J and clone size were drawn from that table, and D and trimming were deduced from the DNA. The table shows tens of thousands of clones, with 92% occurring only once. This CDR3 has 15 amino acids. Germline values: CDR1 LGHDT, CDR2 YNNKEL (reference sequence). Trimming pared 8 bases from V and 1 base from J, leaving 17 bases between. The data belong to a study of blood T cell repertoires in COVID-19. For the study at large: Acute and convalescent COVID-19 specimens originated in the United States, Italy and Spain. T cells, B-cell-depleted T cells, or PBMCs provided the cDNA or gDNA that served as material.

The chain has TRBV3-1 (or the pseudogene TRBV3-2) and TRBJ1-1, with D possibly matching TRBD1 (6 bases). The clonotype originates from a human donor in a cohort sampled during active COVID-19. The sample taken for sequencing was peripheral blood. Written as DNA, the CDR3 is TGTGCCAGCCGATTCTTTGGGACACAGAACACTGAAGCTTTCTTT. It encodes CASRFFGTQNTEAFF.